The entry below gives a single T cell receptor beta chain sequence along with its context. Trimming shortened V by 2 bases and J by 0 bases, and 5 bases separated the two germline ends. CDR1 MNHNS and CDR2 SASEGT come from the germline V gene. The CDR3 contains 14 residues. PCR was performed using 60 Vbeta and 13 Jbeta primers. Libraries were prepared by immunoSEQ multiplex PCR; TCRdb keeps only in-frame clonotypes and omits some of them. The table lists 160,000 or so clones, 80% of them singletons. The sample belongs to a study of cytomegalovirus exposure and HLA in healthy donors. The chain carries TRBV6-1 and TRBJ1-5; D is undetermined. The receptor was derived from a woman between 45 and 65 years old in good health and CMV-seronegative. The sequencing input was PBMCs. The CDR3 loop reads CASSEQNSNQPQHF. In nucleotides, the CDR3 is TGTGCCAGCAGTGAACAGAATAGCAATCAGCCCCAGCATTTT.